This passage covers 16 T cell receptor beta chains from one sample sequenced in a study of T cells in Graves' hyperthyroidism and ophthalmopathy. Template material for amplifying TCR beta CDR3 regions consisted of RNA transcripts. The HTBI set primed first-round TCR CDR3 RT-PCR. TCRdb re-analysed the multiplex PCR reads in MiXCR, keeping a single row per CDR3 protein. The data hold about 600,000 distinct CDR3 sequences, with about 14% observed a single time. Sequenced material: blood. The origin of the receptors is a woman aged 50 to 60 with Graves' ophthalmopathy.

The V call is TRBV7-6, the J call TRBJ2-5; D is perhaps TRBD1 or TRBD2 (5 bases each). This CDR3 has 13 amino acids. Between the trimmed V and J ends, which lost 4 bases and 9 bases, there was a span of 15 bases. Germline V gene sequence: CDR1 SGHVS, CDR2 FNYEAQ. CDR3 nucleotide sequence: TGTGCCAGCAGCTACGGGGTCCGACAGCCCCAGTACTTC. Amino acids: CASSYGVRQPQYF.

Many counts were recorded for this clonotype. The rearrangement links TRBV18 to TRBJ2-3, with TRBD1 matching over 9 bases. With V trimmed by 3 bases and J by 6 bases, 13 bases remained unmatched. The CDR3 totals 17 residues. Germline lookup yields CDR1 KGHSH and CDR2 LQKENI. Here the CDR3 DNA reads TGTGCCAGCTCACCCCCCGGGACAGGGACCGCAGGGGATACGCAGTATTTT. The encoded protein is CASSPPGTGTAGDTQYF.

Many counts were recorded for this clonotype. The genes are TRBV20-1 and TRBJ2-7; 8 nucleotides agree with TRBD1. Germline V gene data show CDR1 as DFQATT and CDR2 as SNEGSKA (reference sequence). J lost 3 bases, V lost 0 bases, and 13 bases had no gene match. The CDR3 extends over 17 amino acids. The CDR3 is CSARDLGQGGFDYEQYF. Written as DNA, the CDR3 is TGCAGTGCTAGAGATCTAGGACAGGGCGGCTTTGACTACGAGCAGTACTTC.

The chain joins TRBV7-9 to TRBJ2-1; the match to TRBD2 covers 11 bases. This CDR3 contains 20 residues. Germline CDR1 SEHNR, CDR2 FQNEAQ (reference sequence). V shed 3 bases, J shed 7 bases, and the junction held 20 bases outside the gene matches. The CDR3 region is CASSFPTVPPSGRTGNEQFF. The CDR3 nucleotides are TGTGCCAGCAGCTTCCCCACCGTCCCTCCTAGCGGGAGGACAGGGAATGAGCAGTTCTTC. Full variable domain (outside the CDR3, taken from reference TRBV7-9 and TRBJ2-1): DTGVSQNPRHKITKRGQNVTFRCDPISEHNRLYWYRQTLGQGPEFLTYFQNEAQLEKSRLLSDRFSAERPKGSFSTLEIQRTEQGDSAMYLCASSFPTVPPSGRTGNEQFFGPGTRLTVL.

This clonotype was observed at least ten times. V and J are TRBV27 and TRBJ2-4; 7 bases map to TRBD1. The length of the CDR3 is 19 residues. CDR1 MNHEY and CDR2 SMNVEV come from the germline V gene (reference sequence). After removal of 5 bases from V and 1 base from J, the junction contained 17 bases not matched to a gene. CDR3 region: CASSPGTAYLKGAKNIQYF. CDR3 in DNA: TGTGCCAGCAGTCCGGGGACAGCTTATTTAAAGGGGGCCAAAAACATTCAGTACTTC.

This clonotype was counted many times. This sequence joins TRBV7-9 and TRBJ1-1; a weak D match, TRBD1 (6 bases). CDR1 SEHNR and CDR2 FQNEAQ come from the germline V gene (reference sequence). Trimming took 4 bases from V and 10 from J, leaving 13 bases between them. CDR3 length equals 12 residues. In DNA, the CDR3 is TGTGCCAGCAGCTCTCAGGGGAGACGAGCTTTCTTT. Translated, it gives CASSSQGRRAFF.

There are a few counts of this clonotype. The chain employs TRBV3-1 and TRBJ2-1; D is unresolved. CDR1 LGHDT and CDR2 YNNKEL come from the germline V gene (reference sequence). With 3 bases removed from V and 2 bases from J, the gap between germline ends came to 8 bases. The CDR3 is made up of 14 amino acids. CDR3 sequence: CASSQRPTYNEQFF. Written as DNA, the CDR3 is TGTGCCAGCAGCCAGCGGCCAACCTACAATGAGCAGTTCTTC.

This clonotype was seen ten or more times. The chain couples TRBV20-1 to TRBJ2-3, with 10 bases that match TRBD2. The CDR3 is made up of 16 amino acids. Trimming cost V 6 bases and J 3 bases; bases outside gene matches: 12. Germline CDR1 reads DFQATT; CDR2 reads SNEGSKA (reference sequence). The CDR3 sequence is CSATNQLAGWTDTQYF. DNA of the CDR3: TGCAGTGCCACCAATCAACTAGCGGGATGGACAGATACGCAGTATTTT.

This clonotype was seen only a few times. This CDR3 is CASSPQAVNSNQPQHF. The CDR3 DNA reads TGTGCCAGCAGTCCCCAGGCCGTTAATAGCAATCAGCCCCAGCATTTT. The chain employs TRBV27 and TRBJ1-5; D is unclear. Between the trimmed V and J ends, which lost 5 bases and 0 bases, there was a span of 14 bases. CDR1 MNHEY and CDR2 SMNVEV come from the germline V gene (reference sequence). This CDR3 spans 16 amino acids.

This clonotype was seen ten or more times. The J gene is TRBJ1-4, the V gene TRBV5-8; 8 positions match TRBD1. The V gene end was trimmed by 5 bases and the J gene end by 5 bases; junction bases not matched to a gene: 2. Germline lookup yields CDR1 SGHTS and CDR2 YDEGEE. The CDR3 runs to 13 residues. CDR3 loop: CASSRDRNEKLFF. The CDR3 DNA reads as TGTGCCAGCAGTAGGGACAGGAATGAAAAACTGTTTTTT.

This clonotype was seen repeatedly, ten times or more. This chain joins TRBV20-1 and TRBJ2-1; TRBD2 aligns across 16 bases. The germline gives CDR1 DFQATT, CDR2 SNEGSKA (reference sequence). The V gene end was trimmed by 0 bases and the J gene end by 8 bases; junction bases not matched to a gene: 7. This CDR3 is 17 amino acids long. CDR3 nucleotides: TGCAGTGCTAGAGAGCCGGGACTAGCGGGAGGGCCGCATGAGCAGTTCTTC. Protein: CSAREPGLAGGPHEQFF.

With regard to this clonotype: This may be a read error: a much more frequent sequence differs by one nucleotide. This chain links TRBV30 with TRBJ1-2; D might be TRBD1 (5 bases). Germline assignment: CDR1 GTSNPN and CDR2 SVGIG (reference sequence). Trimming took off 5 bases at V and 4 bases at J, with 14 bases between the two ends. The CDR3 has 13 residues. In DNA form, the CDR3 reads TGTGCCTGGGGGACCGAGGGAGCCTATGGCTACACCTTC. Translating gives CAWGTEGAYGYTF.

This clonotype was seen ten or more times. The chain combines TRBV7-9 with TRBJ2-1; D possibly corresponds to TRBD2 (6 bases). The CDR3 spans 14 residues. In germline, CDR1 is SEHNR, CDR2 FQNEAQ (reference sequence). Trimming removed 4 bases at V and 8 bases at J, with 15 bases between. The CDR3 here is CASSWGGGNDEQFF. CDR3 nucleotide sequence: TGTGCCAGCAGCTGGGGTGGAGGGAACGATGAGCAGTTCTTC.

This clonotype has a handful of counts. A junction boundary mismatches the germline segment, possibly from a read error. The chain couples TRBV20-1 to TRBJ2-7; 7 nucleotides agree with TRBD2. Germline lookup yields CDR1 DFQATT and CDR2 SNEGSKA (reference sequence). This CDR3 comprises 14 residues. The CDR3 DNA is TGCAGTGCTGCACGCCCCTGGGAGGGGTGGGAGCAGCACTTC. It encodes CSAARPWEGWEQHF.

The chain couples TRBV12-3 or TRBV12-4 to TRBJ2-1, with 9 bases that match TRBD2. CDR3 length: 15 residues. V was pared by 6 bases and J by 3 bases, with 6 bases of the junction left unmatched. The CDR3 protein is CASRLSGGNYNEQFF. The CDR3 bases are TGTGCCAGCAGACTTAGCGGGGGCAACTACAATGAGCAGTTCTTC.

This clonotype was detected only a few times. The chain recombines TRBV6-1 with TRBJ1-5; no clear D gene. The CDR3 extends over 13 amino acids. Looked up from germline, CDR1 is MNHNS and CDR2 is SASEGT. V lost 6 bases and J lost 5, with 11 bases in between. The CDR3 nucleotides read TGTGCCAGCAGCCAGAGGACCTATCAGCCCCAGCATTTT. Its translation is CASSQRTYQPQHF.